These 10 T cell receptor beta chains were all obtained from the same sample, sequenced in a study of shared clonotypes between healthy human individuals. The data were produced by immunoSEQ multiplex PCR, yet TCRdb's version contains in-frame clones alone and is incomplete. This sample has 1,100,000 or so clones, with around three quarters found just once. Sample: memory CD4+ T cells from PBMCs. The subset: CD45RA-negative fraction. The receptors come from a young man in good health. Some clones in this sample may be carry-over from other donors' samples.

The chain joins TRBV27 to TRBJ2-2, with TRBD1 matching over 9 bases. V shed 5 bases, J shed 5 bases, and the junction held 9 bases outside the gene matches. Germline assignment: CDR1 MNHEY and CDR2 SMNVEV (reference sequence). CDR3 length: 16 residues. The CDR3 spells CASSLPGTGRTGELFF. CDR3 nucleotide sequence: TGTGCCAGCAGTCTACCCGGGACAGGGAGGACCGGGGAGCTGTTTTTT.

The gene calls are TRBV18 and TRBJ1-4; possible D gene TRBD1, 5 bases. CDR3 length: 22 residues. Germline V CDR1 and CDR2: KGHSH, LQKENI. V lost 1 base and J lost 0, with 27 bases in between. DNA of the CDR3: TGTGCCAGCTCACCACAGGATAAGGACGGGACGGTGAACCTAACAACTAATGAAAAACTGTTTTTT. This sequence encodes CASSPQDKDGTVNLTTNEKLFF.

The V call is TRBV5-5, the J call TRBJ1-5; D perhaps matches TRBD1 (5 bases). Germline V gene data show CDR1 as SGHKS and CDR2 as YYEKEE (reference sequence). This CDR3 region has 15 residues. V lost 1 base, J lost 6 bases, and 14 bases lay in between. The CDR3 here is CASSLTVGVGQPQHF. CDR3 DNA sequence: TGTGCCAGCAGCTTGACCGTGGGGGTGGGTCAGCCCCAGCATTTT. Complete variable domain (other parts from reference TRBV5-5 and TRBJ1-5): DAGVTQSPTHLIKTRGQQVTLRCSPISGHKSVSWYQQVLGQGPQFIFQYYEKEERGRGNFPDRFSARQFPNYSSELNVNALLLGDSALYLCASSLTVGVGQPQHFGDGTRLSIL.

This chain connects TRBV5-1 to TRBJ2-7, with D hard to call. Germline V gene sequence: CDR1 SGHRS, CDR2 YFSETQ. The CDR3 has 14 amino acids. V was trimmed by 2 bases and J by 2 bases, leaving 11 bases between them. The CDR3 DNA is TGCGCCAGCAGCTTAGGCGGATTTACCTACGAGCAGTACTTC. It specifies CASSLGGFTYEQYF.

This clone was observed a handful of times. The chain joins TRBV7-6 to TRBJ1-1; D gene unclear. CDR1 and CDR2 (germline): SGHVS, FNYEAQ. Trimming removed 8 bases at V and 1 base at J, with 17 bases between. The CDR3 extends over 15 amino acids. The CDR3 spells CASRRSGLSNTEAFF. The DNA for the CDR3 is TGTGCCAGCCGACGGAGTGGACTGTCGAACACTGAAGCTTTCTTT.

The V call is TRBV10-3, the J call TRBJ2-1; TRBD2 matches 10 bases. The CDR3 totals 19 residues. Germline CDR1 ENHRY, CDR2 SYGVKD. The trim removed 3 bases at V and 5 bases at J, leaving 16 bases unmatched. As DNA, the CDR3 is TGTGCCATCAGTGATTCGCCCGGGGCTAGCGGGAGTGGAGACAATGAGCAGTTCTTC. Translating gives CAISDSPGASGSGDNEQFF.

Of note for this clone: The sample carries other DNA sequences with the same CDR3. The genes are TRBV4-1 and TRBJ2-5; D remains unclear. The CDR3 sequence is 14 residues long. V was trimmed by 1 base and J by 5 bases, leaving 11 bases between them. Germline V lookup: CDR1 MGHRA, CDR2 YSYEKL. The CDR3 DNA is TGCGCCAGCAGCCAAGGACCGGGTGTGGAGACCCAGTACTTC. Its translation is CASSQGPGVETQYF.

The rearrangement joins TRBV10-2 to TRBJ1-6; 8 positions match TRBD1. The germline CDR1 and CDR2 sequences are WSHSY and SAAADI. Germline trimming cut 5 bases from V and 14 bases from J; bases unmatched to any gene: 8. The CDR3 has 13 residues. The CDR3 DNA is TGCGCCAGCAGTCCGGGACAGGAGACTTCCCTCCACTTT. This gives the protein CASSPGQETSLHF.

This clone was counted a few times. V is TRBV2 and J is TRBJ1-5, with 8 bases matching TRBD1. Germline trimming cut 4 bases from V and 4 bases from J; bases unmatched to any gene: 6. Germline CDR1 and CDR2: SNHLY and FYNNEI. CDR3 size: 15 residues. CDR3 residues: CASSVPGQGNQPQHF. Written as DNA, the CDR3 is TGTGCCAGCAGTGTACCCGGACAGGGAAATCAGCCCCAGCATTTT.

This chain uses TRBV7-2 with TRBJ1-6; 7 nucleotides line up with TRBD1. Germline V gene lookup returns CDR1 SGHTA and CDR2 FQGNSA. The CDR3 extends over 18 amino acids. V lost 1 base and J lost 4; bases outside the gene matches: 10. CDR3 in amino acids: CASSLGLGRGLYNSPLHF. CDR3 coding DNA: TGTGCCAGCAGCTTAGGGTTGGGCAGGGGGTTATATAATTCACCCCTCCACTTT.